The 8 T cell receptor beta chains in this list originate from one sample, sequenced in a study of cytomegalovirus exposure and HLA in healthy donors. The PCR employed 60 Vbeta primers together with 13 Jbeta primers. The method was immunoSEQ multiplex PCR; TCRdb's version includes in-frame clones alone and lacks a portion of them. The sample shows around 100,000 clones, roughly 70% of them seen only once. What was sequenced was PBMCs. The receptors here all came from a man aged 35 to 55 in good health and CMV-seropositive.

The CDR3 coding sequence is TGTGCCAGCAATCGGGACAGGCAAGAGACCCAGTACTTC. It encodes CASNRDRQETQYF. V is TRBV6-6 and J is TRBJ2-5; 8 positions match TRBD1. The CDR3 is 13 amino acids. After removal of 7 bases from V and 2 bases from J, the junction contained 3 bases not matched to a gene. CDR1 and CDR2 (germline): MNHNY, SVGAGI (reference sequence).

The rearrangement joins TRBV15 to TRBJ2-7, with D perhaps matching TRBD1 (5 bases). CDR1 LNHNV and CDR2 YYDKDF come from the germline V gene (reference sequence). The CDR3 totals 14 residues. V was pared by 0 bases and J by 0 bases, with 6 bases between. CDR3 sequence (DNA): TGTGCCACCAGCAGAGAGACAGACTCCTACGAGCAGTACGTC. This sequence encodes CATSRETDSYEQYV.

This chain uses TRBV29-1 with TRBJ1-2, with a possible D match to TRBD1 (6 bases). The CDR3 spans 14 residues. V was cut by 0 bases and J by 8 bases, with 16 bases left in between. CDR1 and CDR2 from the germline V gene are SQVTM and ANQGSEA. The CDR3 protein is CSVEDGQLQIGYTF. The CDR3, as DNA: TGCAGCGTTGAAGACGGACAGCTCCAAATAGGCTACACCTTC.

The CDR3 here is CASSLVRGGTGETQYF. The DNA of the CDR3 is TGTGCCAGCAGCTTAGTTAGGGGAGGTACCGGGGAGACCCAGTACTTC. J is TRBJ2-5 and V is TRBV7-9, with D possibly TRBD2 on 6 matching bases. CDR1 is SEHNR and CDR2 is FQNEAQ in the germline V gene (reference sequence). The ends were cut back, 1 base at V and 5 bases at J, with 17 bases in the middle. CDR3 length: 16 amino acids.

This clone was counted between two and nine times. The gene calls are TRBV27 and TRBJ2-3; D is uncertain. The CDR3 spans 18 residues. The V gene lost 1 base and the J gene lost 4 bases, with 21 bases spanning the gap. Germline V gene lookup returns CDR1 MNHEY and CDR2 SMNVEV (reference sequence). CDR3 residues: CASSLYFPRNQRPDTQYF. CDR3 DNA sequence: TGTGCCAGCAGTTTATACTTTCCTAGAAATCAGCGACCAGATACGCAGTATTTT.

This clone has more than one count but fewer than ten. The chain recombines TRBV6-1 with TRBJ2-7; D gene ambiguous. The CDR3 runs to 15 residues. V lost 4 bases and J lost 0, with 13 bases in between. Germline-derived CDR1 and CDR2 are MNHNS and SASEGT. Written as DNA, the CDR3 is TGTGCCAGCAGTGTTGCAGCGAAACACTCCTACGAGCAGTACTTC. Translation gives CASSVAAKHSYEQYF.

This clone was seen only a few times. The V gene is TRBV6-1, the J gene TRBJ1-4; TRBD1 might be the D (5 bases). The CDR3 is 12 residues long. Germline CDR1 and CDR2: MNHNS and SASEGT. V was trimmed by 8 bases and J by 8 bases, leaving 12 bases between them. Written as DNA, the CDR3 is TGTGCCAGCCGGCAGGGTGAAGAAAAACTGTTTTTT. Its translation: CASRQGEEKLFF.

In nucleotides, the CDR3 is TGTGCCAGCAGCTTAGGTCCAGGACAGGGCCAAGAGACCCAGTACTTC. Translated, it gives CASSLGPGQGQETQYF. This chain joins TRBV7-3 and TRBJ2-5; the match to TRBD1 covers 8 bases. In germline, CDR1 is SGHTA, CDR2 FQGTGA. The CDR3 consists of 16 residues. V gave up 2 bases and J gave up 1 base; unmatched junction bases: 6.